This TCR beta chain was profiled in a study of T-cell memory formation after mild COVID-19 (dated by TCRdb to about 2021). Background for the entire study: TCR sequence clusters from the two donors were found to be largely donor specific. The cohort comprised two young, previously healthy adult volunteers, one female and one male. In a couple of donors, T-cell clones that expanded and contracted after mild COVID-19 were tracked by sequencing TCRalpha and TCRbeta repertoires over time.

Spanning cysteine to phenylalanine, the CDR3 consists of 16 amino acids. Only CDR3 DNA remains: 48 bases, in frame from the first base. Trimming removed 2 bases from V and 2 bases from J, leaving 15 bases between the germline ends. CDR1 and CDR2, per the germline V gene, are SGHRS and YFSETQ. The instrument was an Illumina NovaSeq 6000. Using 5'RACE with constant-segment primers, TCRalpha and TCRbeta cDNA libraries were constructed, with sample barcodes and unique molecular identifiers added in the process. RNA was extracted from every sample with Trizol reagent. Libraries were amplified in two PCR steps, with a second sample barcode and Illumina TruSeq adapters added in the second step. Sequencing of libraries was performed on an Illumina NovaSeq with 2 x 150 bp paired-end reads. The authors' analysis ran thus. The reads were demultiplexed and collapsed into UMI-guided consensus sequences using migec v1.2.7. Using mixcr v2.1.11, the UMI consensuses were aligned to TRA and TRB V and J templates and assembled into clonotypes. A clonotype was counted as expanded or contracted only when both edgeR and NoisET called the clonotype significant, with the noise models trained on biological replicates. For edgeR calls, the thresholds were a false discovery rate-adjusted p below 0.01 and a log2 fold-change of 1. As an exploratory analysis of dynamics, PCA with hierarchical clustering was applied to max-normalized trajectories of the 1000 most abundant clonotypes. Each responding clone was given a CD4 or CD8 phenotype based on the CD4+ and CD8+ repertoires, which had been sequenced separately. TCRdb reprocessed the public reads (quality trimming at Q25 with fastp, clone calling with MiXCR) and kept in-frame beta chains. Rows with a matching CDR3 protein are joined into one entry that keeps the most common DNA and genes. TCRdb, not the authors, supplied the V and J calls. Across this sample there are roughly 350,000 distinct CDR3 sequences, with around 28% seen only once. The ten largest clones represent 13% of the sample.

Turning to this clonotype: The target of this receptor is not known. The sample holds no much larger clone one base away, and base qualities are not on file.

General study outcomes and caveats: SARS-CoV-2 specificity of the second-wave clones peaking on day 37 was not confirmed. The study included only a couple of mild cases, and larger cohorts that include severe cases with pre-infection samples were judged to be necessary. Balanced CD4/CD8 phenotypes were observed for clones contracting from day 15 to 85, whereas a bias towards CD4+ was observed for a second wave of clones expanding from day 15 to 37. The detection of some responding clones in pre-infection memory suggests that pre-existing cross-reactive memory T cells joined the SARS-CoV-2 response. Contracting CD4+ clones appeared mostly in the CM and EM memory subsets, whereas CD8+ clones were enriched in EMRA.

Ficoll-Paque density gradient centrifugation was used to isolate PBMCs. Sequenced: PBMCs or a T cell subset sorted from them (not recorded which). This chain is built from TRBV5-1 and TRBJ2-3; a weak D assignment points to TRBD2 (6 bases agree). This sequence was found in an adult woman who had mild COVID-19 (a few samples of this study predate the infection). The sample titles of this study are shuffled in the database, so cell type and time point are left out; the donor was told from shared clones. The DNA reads TGCGCCAGCAGCTTCCGCCGGGACTCTCTCACAGATACGCAGTATTTT. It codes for CASSFRRDSLTDTQYF.